The rows below give T cell receptor beta chains drawn from one sample of a study of radiotherapy plus CTLA-4 blockade in lung cancer. TCRdb's table, derived via immunoSEQ multiplex PCR, lists solely in-frame clones and lacks some. The sample carries 70,000 to 90,000 clones, roughly 79% recorded once. Sequenced material: peripheral blood, taken from a patient treated with radiotherapy plus ipilimumab. Receptors were obtained from a human donor with non-small cell lung cancer whose response to radiotherapy plus ipilimumab could not be evaluated. Some clones in this sample may be carry-over from other donors' samples. CDR3s include the opening cysteine and the closing phenylalanine or tryptophan. Each record gives: J gene, CDR3 length, D gene, V gene, clone size, CDR3 DNA, CDR3 protein. The D gene is left open where the match is weak. The listing skips clone size in some rows; elsewhere it reads once, few, many or a size class.

J: TRBJ2-1
length: 16
D: TRBD2
V: TRBV10-3
size: NA
DNA: TGTGCCATCAGTCCGGGACTAGCGGGCGCGAACAATGAGCAGTTCTTC
CDR3: CAISPGLAGANNEQFF

J: TRBJ2-1
length: 15
D: NA
V: TRBV7-2
size: NA
DNA: TGTGCCAGCAGCTTAGAGATGGCCTCTGACAATGAGCAGTTCTTC
CDR3: CASSLEMASDNEQFF

J: TRBJ2-2
length: 18
D: TRBD2
V: TRBV5-1
size: NA
DNA: TGCGCCAGCAGCAAGACTAGCGGGGGGACCCGTGGGGACGGGGAGCTGTTTTTT
CDR3: CASSKTSGGTRGDGELFF

J: TRBJ1-2
length: 16
D: TRBD1
V: TRBV10-1
size: NA
DNA: TGCGCCAGCAGTGACGCCCGGGACAGTAGGAACTATGGCTACACCTTC
CDR3: CASSDARDSRNYGYTF

J: TRBJ1-2
length: 14
D: NA
V: TRBV9
size: NA
DNA: TGTGCCAGCAGCCCCCCGACAGCTAACTATGGCTACACCTTC
CDR3: CASSPPTANYGYTF

J: TRBJ1-1
length: 15
D: TRBD1
V: TRBV5-1
size: NA
DNA: TGCGCCAGCAGCTTCTCGGGGACAGCGAACACTGAAGCTTTCTTT
CDR3: CASSFSGTANTEAFF

J: TRBJ1-5
length: 15
D: TRBD1
V: TRBV19
size: NA
DNA: TGTGCCAGTAGTATCGACAGGGCACTCAATCAGCCCCAGCATTTT
CDR3: CASSIDRALNQPQHF

J: TRBJ1-5
length: 14
D: NA
V: TRBV5-1
size: NA
DNA: TGCGCCAGCAGCCCTAGCGGGGGCAATCAGCCCCAGCATTTT
CDR3: CASSPSGGNQPQHF

J: TRBJ2-7
length: 14
D: NA
V: TRBV5-4
size: NA
DNA: TGTGCCAGCAGCTTGGGGGTCAGGGACTACGAGCAGTACTTC
CDR3: CASSLGVRDYEQYF

J: TRBJ1-4
length: 16
D: TRBD1
V: TRBV28
size: NA
DNA: TGTGCCAGCAGTTTGGGACAGGGGCGCGGGAATGAAAAACTGTTTTTT
CDR3: CASSLGQGRGNEKLFF

J: TRBJ2-5
length: 14
D: NA
V: TRBV18
size: NA
DNA: TGTGCCAGCTCACCGACAGAGTACCAAGAGACCCAGTACTTC
CDR3: CASSPTEYQETQYF

J: TRBJ1-1
length: 16
D: TRBD1
V: TRBV18
size: NA
DNA: TGTGCCAGCTCACTAGGGACAGGGTTCATGAACACTGAAGCTTTCTTT
CDR3: CASSLGTGFMNTEAFF

J: TRBJ1-2
length: 16
D: TRBD1
V: TRBV7-2
size: few
DNA: TGTGCCAGCAGCGAAAGAGGACAGGGAAAGAACTATGGCTACACCTTC
CDR3: CASSERGQGKNYGYTF

J: TRBJ1-2
length: 13
D: NA
V: TRBV6-5
size: few
DNA: TGTGCCAGCAGTTACTGGACAGCTTATGGCTACACCTTC
CDR3: CASSYWTAYGYTF

J: TRBJ1-6
length: 16
D: NA
V: TRBV6-5
size: NA
DNA: TGTGCCAGCAGTTACTCCCGGGGGTTGTATAATTCACCCCTCCACTTT
CDR3: CASSYSRGLYNSPLHF

J: TRBJ2-2
length: 13
D: TRBD2
V: TRBV29-1
size: NA
DNA: TGCAGCGTTGTTGGGGAGGGAACCGGGGAGCTGTTTTTT
CDR3: CSVVGEGTGELFF

J: TRBJ1-1
length: 13
D: TRBD1
V: TRBV19
size: NA
DNA: TGTGCCAGTAGTCTTTACAGGGGCTCTGAAGCCTTCTTT
CDR3: CASSLYRGSEAFF

J: TRBJ2-7
length: 14
D: TRBD1
V: TRBV6-1
size: NA
DNA: TGTGCCAGCAGGACCGGGACAGCAATCTACGAGCAGTACTTC
CDR3: CASRTGTAIYEQYF

J: TRBJ1-2
length: 14
D: NA
V: TRBV7-2
size: few
DNA: TGTGCCAGCAGCTTAGCGCAGGGGCTCTATGGCTACACCTTC
CDR3: CASSLAQGLYGYTF

J: TRBJ1-2
length: 14
D: NA
V: TRBV6-5
size: NA
DNA: TGTGCCAGCAGTGCAACGGGGACTAACTATGGCTACACCTTC
CDR3: CASSATGTNYGYTF

J: TRBJ2-7
length: 14
D: TRBD1
V: TRBV6-1
size: NA
DNA: TGTGCCAGCATCGGGACAGTGCAATTCTACGAGCAGTACTTC
CDR3: CASIGTVQFYEQYF

J: TRBJ2-7
length: 15
D: TRBD2
V: TRBV7-2
size: few
DNA: TGTGCCAGCAGCTTAGGGGGAGGGTTGTCCTACGAGCAGTACTTC
CDR3: CASSLGGGLSYEQYF

J: TRBJ2-5
length: 20
D: NA
V: TRBV27
size: NA
DNA: TGTGCCAGCAGTTTGGGAAGAGTAAAAGGCGGACAGACGTACCAAGAGACCCAGTACTTC
CDR3: CASSLGRVKGGQTYQETQYF

J: TRBJ2-2
length: 16
D: TRBD1
V: TRBV4-2
size: NA
DNA: TGTGCCAGCAGCTTAATGGGACAGGGGTATTTGGGGGAGCTGTTTTTT
CDR3: CASSLMGQGYLGELFF

J: TRBJ1-2
length: 17
D: NA
V: TRBV4-1
size: NA
DNA: TGCGCCAGCAGCCACGAGGCCCGTGAAGGAGGAGCATATGGCTACACCTTC
CDR3: CASSHEAREGGAYGYTF

J: TRBJ2-1
length: 16
D: TRBD2
V: TRBV5-1
size: NA
DNA: TGCGCCAGCAGCGTACGGACTAGCGGGGGGGCTGGTGAGCAGTTCTTC
CDR3: CASSVRTSGGAGEQFF

J: TRBJ1-6
length: 14
D: TRBD1
V: TRBV6-5
size: NA
DNA: TGTGCCAGTACAGGGGGGTCTCATAATTCACCCCTCCACTTT
CDR3: CASTGGSHNSPLHF

J: TRBJ2-7
length: 12
D: NA
V: TRBV28
size: NA
DNA: TGTGCCAGCAGCTTAAGCCCCCACGAGCAGTACTTC
CDR3: CASSLSPHEQYF

J: TRBJ2-7
length: 16
D: TRBD1
V: TRBV18
size: NA
DNA: TGTGCCAGCTCACCTTCTCTTACAGGGGGCTCCTACGAGCAGTACTTC
CDR3: CASSPSLTGGSYEQYF

J: TRBJ1-6
length: 15
D: TRBD1
V: TRBV2
size: once
DNA: TGTGCCAGCCTTCGCCAGGGACAGGGCAATTCACCCCTCCACTTT
CDR3: CASLRQGQGNSPLHF

J: TRBJ2-3
length: 15
D: TRBD2
V: TRBV5-1
size: NA
DNA: TGCGCCAGCAGCTGGACTAGCGGGTTCACAGATACGCAGTATTTT
CDR3: CASSWTSGFTDTQYF

J: TRBJ2-1
length: 14
D: TRBD1
V: TRBV6-5
size: once
DNA: TGTGCCAGCAGTTACAGGGGGCCTTGGAATGAGCAGTTCTTC
CDR3: CASSYRGPWNEQFF

J: TRBJ2-2
length: 14
D: TRBD1
V: TRBV4-1
size: NA
DNA: TGCGCCAGCAGGGCGACAGGGGGGTCCGGGGAGCTGTTTTTT
CDR3: CASRATGGSGELFF

J: TRBJ2-7
length: 14
D: TRBD1
V: TRBV18
size: NA
DNA: TGTGCCAGCTCACCACCCGGACAGGGCTACGAGCAGTACTTC
CDR3: CASSPPGQGYEQYF

J: TRBJ2-2
length: 15
D: TRBD1
V: TRBV2
size: NA
DNA: TGTGCCAGCAGCCCCGGGACAGGGATTTTCCGGGAGCTGTTTTTT
CDR3: CASSPGTGIFRELFF

J: TRBJ2-5
length: 16
D: TRBD2
V: TRBV11-3
size: NA
DNA: TGTGCCAGCAGCCCTTGGAGCGGGGGAGGCCAAGAGACCCAGTACTTC
CDR3: CASSPWSGGGQETQYF

J: TRBJ2-5
length: 14
D: NA
V: TRBV27
size: once
DNA: TGTGCCAGCAGTGGGCTAGCGAATCAAGAGACCCAGTACTTC
CDR3: CASSGLANQETQYF

J: TRBJ2-1
length: 16
D: NA
V: TRBV5-4
size: few
DNA: TGTGCCACCCAGGATAGCGGACCCAGATCCTACAATGAGCAGTTCTTC
CDR3: CATQDSGPRSYNEQFF

J: TRBJ2-7
length: 13
D: TRBD1
V: TRBV2
size: NA
DNA: TGTGCCAGCAGGGGGACAGGGGTCTACGAGCAGTACTTC
CDR3: CASRGTGVYEQYF

J: TRBJ1-1
length: 15
D: NA
V: TRBV6-4
size: NA
DNA: TGTGCCAGCAGTGACTTAACGTGGCCAAACACTGAAGCTTTCTTT
CDR3: CASSDLTWPNTEAFF

J: TRBJ2-7
length: 14
D: TRBD1
V: TRBV7-9
size: NA
DNA: TGTGCCAGCAGCTTAGGGGACAGGGTCAACGAGCAGTACTTC
CDR3: CASSLGDRVNEQYF

J: TRBJ1-5
length: 12
D: TRBD1
V: TRBV19
size: NA
DNA: TGTGCCAGTAGCAGGGGGGATCAGCCCCAGCATTTT
CDR3: CASSRGDQPQHF

J: TRBJ1-1
length: 16
D: TRBD1
V: TRBV6-1
size: NA
DNA: TGTGCCAGCAGTGACGCGGGGGGACAGACGAACACTGAAGCTTTCTTT
CDR3: CASSDAGGQTNTEAFF

J: TRBJ2-2
length: 16
D: NA
V: TRBV11-2
size: NA
DNA: TGTGCCAGCAGCGGGGCCCGGACAGTCTTCGGCGGGGAGCTGTTTTTT
CDR3: CASSGARTVFGGELFF

J: TRBJ2-7
length: 13
D: NA
V: TRBV6-5
size: once
DNA: TGTGCCAGCAGCCGAAAGGACAGTCACGAGCAGTACTTC
CDR3: CASSRKDSHEQYF

J: TRBJ1-4
length: 13
D: NA
V: TRBV29-1
size: NA
DNA: TGCAGCGTTGCAACAGGGACTAATGAAAAACTGTTTTTT
CDR3: CSVATGTNEKLFF

J: TRBJ2-7
length: 13
D: NA
V: TRBV6-5
size: NA
DNA: TGTGCCAGCAGTGTTAGGCCCCGGGGAGAGCAGTACTTC
CDR3: CASSVRPRGEQYF

J: TRBJ2-3
length: 13
D: NA
V: TRBV7-2
size: NA
DNA: TGTGCCAGCAGCTTAGCTTACACAGATACGCAGTATTTT
CDR3: CASSLAYTDTQYF

J: TRBJ2-7
length: 13
D: NA
V: TRBV9
size: once
DNA: TGTGCCAGCAGCGCCGGACTCACCTACGAGCAGTACTTC
CDR3: CASSAGLTYEQYF

J: TRBJ2-1
length: 13
D: TRBD2
V: TRBV18
size: NA
DNA: TGTGCCAGCTCACCCTCAGGACTAGCGGAGCAGTTCTTC
CDR3: CASSPSGLAEQFF

J: TRBJ2-1
length: 16
D: NA
V: TRBV28
size: NA
DNA: TGTGCCAGCATTTATGCGGGGACGGTCTCCTACAATGAGCAGTTCTTC
CDR3: CASIYAGTVSYNEQFF

J: TRBJ2-1
length: 14
D: NA
V: TRBV5-4
size: NA
DNA: TGTGCCAGCAGCTTGGGCAGAAGCGATTCGGAGCAGTTCTTC
CDR3: CASSLGRSDSEQFF

J: TRBJ2-3
length: 12
D: NA
V: TRBV5-1
size: NA
DNA: TGCGCCAGCAGGGACTACACAGATACGCAGTATTTT
CDR3: CASRDYTDTQYF

J: TRBJ2-5
length: 17
D: TRBD2
V: TRBV5-4
size: NA
DNA: TGTGCCAGCAGCTTGCCGCCAGCGGGGGGTTGGCAAGAGACCCAGTACTTC
CDR3: CASSLPPAGGWQETQYF

J: TRBJ2-7
length: 13
D: NA
V: TRBV5-6
size: NA
DNA: TGTGCCAGCAGCTCGACAGGAACCTACGAGCAGTACTTC
CDR3: CASSSTGTYEQYF